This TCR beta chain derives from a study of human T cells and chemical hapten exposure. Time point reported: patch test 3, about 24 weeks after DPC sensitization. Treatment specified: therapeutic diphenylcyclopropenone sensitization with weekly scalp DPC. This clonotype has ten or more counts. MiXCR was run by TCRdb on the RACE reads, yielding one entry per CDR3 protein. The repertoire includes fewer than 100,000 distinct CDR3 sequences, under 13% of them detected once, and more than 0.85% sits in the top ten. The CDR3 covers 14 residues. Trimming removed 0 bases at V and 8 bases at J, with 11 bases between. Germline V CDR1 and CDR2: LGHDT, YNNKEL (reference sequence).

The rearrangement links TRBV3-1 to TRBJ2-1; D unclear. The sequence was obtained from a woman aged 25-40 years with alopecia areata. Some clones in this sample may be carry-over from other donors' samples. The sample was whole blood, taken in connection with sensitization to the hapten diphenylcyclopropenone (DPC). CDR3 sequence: CASSQDMRFYEQFF. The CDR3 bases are TGTGCCAGCAGCCAAGATATGAGATTTTATGAGCAGTTCTTC.